Listed below are T cell receptor beta chains from one sample, sequenced in a study of T cells in Graves' hyperthyroidism and ophthalmopathy. Via MiXCR, TCRdb re-called the multiplex PCR reads, giving one row per CDR3 protein. The sample records some 510,000 distinct CDR3 sequences, around 20% being singletons. Material for sequencing was blood. The receptors stem from a man aged 18 to 30 with Graves' hyperthyroidism. Both conserved end residues are part of each CDR3. D genes are given only for firm matches. For some rows the clone size is stated as once, few or many, or as a class when expanded; others skip it.

CASSLLGSGYGYTF TGTGCCAGCAGTTTATTAGGGTCGGGCTATGGCTACACCTTC . . TRBJ1-2 TRBV12-3/TRBV12-4
CASSVLGTANEQYF TGTGCCAGCAGCGTATTGGGTACGGCTAACGAGCAGTACTTC . many TRBJ2-7 TRBV9
CASSGRRGSYEQYF TGTGCCAGCAGTGGACGGAGGGGCTCCTACGAGCAGTACTTC . many TRBJ2-7 TRBV12-3/TRBV12-4
CSASHQQGRGANVLTF TGCAGTGCTTCCCACCAACAGGGGCGTGGGGCCAACGTCCTGACTTTC TRBD1 few TRBJ2-6 TRBV20-1
CASSPPGSTEAFF TGCGCCAGCAGCCCGCCAGGGTCTACTGAAGCTTTCTTT . many TRBJ1-1 TRBV5-1
CASSQPLPGPIFYEQYF TGCGCCAGCAGCCAACCTCTCCCGGGACCGATATTCTACGAGCAGTACTTC . . TRBJ2-7 TRBV4-1
CASSDSGGEGLDTQYF TGTGCCAGCAGTGACTCCGGCGGGGAGGGTCTGGATACGCAGTATTTT TRBD2 few TRBJ2-3 TRBV6-4
CASSEARGARNNEKLFF TGTGCCAGCAGTGAAGCGAGGGGGGCGCGGAATAATGAAAAACTGTTTTTT . . TRBJ1-4 TRBV6-1
CASSPWGENTEAFF TGTGCCAGCAGTCCATGGGGTGAGAACACTGAAGCTTTCTTT . many TRBJ1-1 TRBV27
CASSGRVPGTEAFF TGTGCCAGCAGCGGGCGGGTTCCGGGCACTGAAGCTTTCTTT . many TRBJ1-1 TRBV6-1
CSAIQATKVAKNIQYF TGCAGTGCTATTCAGGCGACTAAAGTAGCCAAAAACATTCAGTACTTC . few TRBJ2-4 TRBV20-1
CASSPRMGTGTGEQYF TGTGCCAGCAGTCCCCGTATGGGGACAGGGACCGGCGAGCAGTACTTC TRBD1 many TRBJ2-7 TRBV12-3/TRBV12-4
CASSLAALQGTGIYEQYF TGTGCCAGCAGTTTAGCGGCCCTGCAAGGGACAGGGATCTACGAGCAGTACTTC TRBD1 . TRBJ2-7 TRBV12-3/TRBV12-4
CASSHSTTLWGYTF TGTGCCAGCAGCCACTCAACTACCCTGTGGGGCTACACCTTC . . TRBJ1-2 TRBV7-9
CASSEGETIQYF TGTGCCAGCAGTGAAGGAGAGACCATTCAGTACTTC . many TRBJ2-4 TRBV6-1
CASSQSPGLAAEQYF TGCGCCAGCAGCCAATCCCCGGGACTAGCGGCCGAGCAGTACTTC TRBD2 many TRBJ2-7 TRBV4-1
CASGLVRGSGANVLTF TGTGCTAGTGGTTTGGTACGAGGCTCTGGGGCCAACGTCCTGACTTTC . many TRBJ2-6 TRBV12-5
CASSEGAGADISNQPQHF TGTGCCAGCAGTGAAGGGGCAGGGGCGGATATTAGCAATCAGCCCCAGCATTTT . many TRBJ1-5 TRBV6-1
CASSFVYEQYF TGTGCCAGCAGTTTTGTCTACGAGCAGTACTTC . many TRBJ2-7 TRBV28
CASSPTLPYEQYF TGTGCCAGCAGCCCGACCCTACCCTACGAGCAGTACTTC . few TRBJ2-7 TRBV7-9
CSARDAAGATYEQYF TGCAGTGCTAGAGACGCGGCAGGGGCCACCTACGAGCAGTACTTC . many TRBJ2-7 TRBV20-1
CSVGTGVYEQYF TGCAGCGTTGGGACAGGAGTCTACGAGCAGTACTTC TRBD1 many TRBJ2-7 TRBV29-1